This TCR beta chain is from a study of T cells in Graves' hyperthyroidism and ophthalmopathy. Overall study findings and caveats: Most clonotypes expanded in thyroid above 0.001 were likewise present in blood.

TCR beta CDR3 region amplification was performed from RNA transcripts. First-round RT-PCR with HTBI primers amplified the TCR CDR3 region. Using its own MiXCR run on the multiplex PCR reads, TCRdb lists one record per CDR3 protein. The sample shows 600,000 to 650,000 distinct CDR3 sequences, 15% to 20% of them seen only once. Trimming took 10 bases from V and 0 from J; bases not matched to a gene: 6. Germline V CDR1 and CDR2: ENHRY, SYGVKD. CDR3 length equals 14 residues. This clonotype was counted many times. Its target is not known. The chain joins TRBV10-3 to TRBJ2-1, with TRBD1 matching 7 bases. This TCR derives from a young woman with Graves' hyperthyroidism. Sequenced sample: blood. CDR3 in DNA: TGTGCCACCTGGACAGGCAGCTCCTACAATGAGCAGTTCTTC. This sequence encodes CATWTGSSYNEQFF.